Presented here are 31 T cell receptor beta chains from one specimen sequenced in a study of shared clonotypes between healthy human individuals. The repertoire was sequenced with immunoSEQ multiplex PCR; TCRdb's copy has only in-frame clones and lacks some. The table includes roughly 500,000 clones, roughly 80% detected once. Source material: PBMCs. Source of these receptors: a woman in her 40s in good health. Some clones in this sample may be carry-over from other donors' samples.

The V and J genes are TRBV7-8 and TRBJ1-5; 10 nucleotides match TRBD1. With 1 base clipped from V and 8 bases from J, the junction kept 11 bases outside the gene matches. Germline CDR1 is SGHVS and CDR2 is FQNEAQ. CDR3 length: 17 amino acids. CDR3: CASSLVGTGALLEPQHF. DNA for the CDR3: TGTGCCAGCAGCTTAGTTGGGACAGGGGCCCTCCTGGAGCCCCAGCATTTT. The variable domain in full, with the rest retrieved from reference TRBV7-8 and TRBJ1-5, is GAGVSQSPRYKVAKRGQDVALRCDPISGHVSLFWYQQALGQGPEFLTYFQNEAQLDKSGLPSDRFFAERPEGSVSTLKIQRTQQEDSAVYLCASSLVGTGALLEPQHFGDGTRLSIL.

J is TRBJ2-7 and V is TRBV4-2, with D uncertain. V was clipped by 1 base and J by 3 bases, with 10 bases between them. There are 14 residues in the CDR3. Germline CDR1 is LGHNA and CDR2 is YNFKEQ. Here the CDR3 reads CASSQVGSFYEQYF. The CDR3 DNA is TGTGCCAGCAGCCAAGTGGGTAGCTTCTACGAGCAGTACTTC.

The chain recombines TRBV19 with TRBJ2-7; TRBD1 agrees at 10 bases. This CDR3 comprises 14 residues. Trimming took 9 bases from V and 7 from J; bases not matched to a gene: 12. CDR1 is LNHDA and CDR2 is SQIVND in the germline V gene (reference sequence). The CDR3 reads CASTPGTGVGEQYF. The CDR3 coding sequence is TGTGCCAGCACCCCCGGGACAGGGGTTGGTGAGCAGTACTTC.

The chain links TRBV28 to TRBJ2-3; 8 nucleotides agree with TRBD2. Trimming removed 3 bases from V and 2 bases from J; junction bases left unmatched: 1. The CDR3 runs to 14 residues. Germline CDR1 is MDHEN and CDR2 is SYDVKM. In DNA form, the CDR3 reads TGTGCCAGCAGTTTCGGGGGGGTCACAGATACGCAGTATTTT. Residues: CASSFGGVTDTQYF.

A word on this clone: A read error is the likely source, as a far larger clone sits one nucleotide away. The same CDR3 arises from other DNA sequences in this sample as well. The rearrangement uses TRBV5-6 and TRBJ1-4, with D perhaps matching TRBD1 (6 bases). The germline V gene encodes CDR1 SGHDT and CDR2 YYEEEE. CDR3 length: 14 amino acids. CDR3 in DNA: TGTGCCAGCAGCCCACAGGGAGTAGGGGAAAAACTATTTTTT. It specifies CASSPQGVGEKLFF. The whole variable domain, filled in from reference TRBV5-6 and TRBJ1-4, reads DAGVTQSPTHLIKTRGQQVTLRCSPKSGHDTVSWYQQALGQGPQFIFQYYEEEERQRGNFPDRFSGHQFPNYSSELNVNALLLGDSALYLCASSPQGVGEKLFFGSGTQLSVL.

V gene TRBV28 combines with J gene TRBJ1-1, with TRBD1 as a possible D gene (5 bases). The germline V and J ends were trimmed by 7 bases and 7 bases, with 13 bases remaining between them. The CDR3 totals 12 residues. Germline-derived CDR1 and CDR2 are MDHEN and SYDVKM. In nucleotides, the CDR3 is TGTGCCAGCACCTTAGACAGAATTGAAGCTTTCTTT. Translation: CASTLDRIEAFF.

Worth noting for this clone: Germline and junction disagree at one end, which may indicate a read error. The CDR3 sequence is CASSRGRTQETQYF. The CDR3 DNA is TGTGCCAGCAGTAGGGGACGGACCCAAGAGACCCAGTACTTC. The V and J genes are TRBV19 and TRBJ2-5; possibly TRBD1 or TRBD2 for D (5 bases each). The germline gives CDR1 LNHDA, CDR2 SQIVND (reference sequence). The CDR3 has 14 residues.

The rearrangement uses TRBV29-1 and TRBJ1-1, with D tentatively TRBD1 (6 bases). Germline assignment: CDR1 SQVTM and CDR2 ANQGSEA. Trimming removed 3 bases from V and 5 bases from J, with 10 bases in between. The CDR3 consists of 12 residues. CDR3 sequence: CSVDQGRTEAFF. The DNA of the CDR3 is TGCAGCGTTGATCAGGGGCGTACTGAAGCTTTCTTT. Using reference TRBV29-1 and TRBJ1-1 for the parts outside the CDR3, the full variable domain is SAVISQKPSRDICQRGTSLTIQCQVDSQVTMMFWYRQQPGQSLTLIATANQGSEATYESGFVIDKFPISRPNLTFSTLTVSNMSPEDSSIYLCSVDQGRTEAFFGQGTRLTVV.

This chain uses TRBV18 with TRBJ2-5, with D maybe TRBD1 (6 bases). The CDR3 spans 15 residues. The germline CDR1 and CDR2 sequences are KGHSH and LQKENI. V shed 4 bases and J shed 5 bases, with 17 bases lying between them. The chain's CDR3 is CASSQGQGRWETQYF. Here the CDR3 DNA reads TGTGCCAGCTCACAGGGACAAGGTCGGTGGGAGACCCAGTACTTC. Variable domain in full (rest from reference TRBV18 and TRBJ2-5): NAGVMQNPRHLVRRRGQEARLRCSPMKGHSHVYWYRQLPEEGLKFMVYLQKENIIDESGMPKERFSAEFPKEGPSILRIQQVVRGDSAAYFCASSQGQGRWETQYFGPGTRLLVL.

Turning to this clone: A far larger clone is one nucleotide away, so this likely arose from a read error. As DNA, the CDR3 is TGTGCCAGCACCCCCGGACCCAAGCAGTTCTTC. Translated, it gives CASTPGPKQFF. The chain combines TRBV6-5 with TRBJ2-1, with unresolved D. This CDR3 has 11 amino acids. Deletions cut 7 bases from V and 11 bases from J, with 12 bases between. Germline lookup yields CDR1 MNHEY and CDR2 SVGAGI.

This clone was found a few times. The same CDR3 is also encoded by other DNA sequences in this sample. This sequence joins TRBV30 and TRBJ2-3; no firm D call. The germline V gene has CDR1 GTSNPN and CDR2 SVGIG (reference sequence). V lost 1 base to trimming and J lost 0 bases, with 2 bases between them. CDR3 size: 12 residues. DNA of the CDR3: TGTGCCTGGAGTGGTAGCACAGATACGCAGTATTTT. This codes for CAWSGSTDTQYF.

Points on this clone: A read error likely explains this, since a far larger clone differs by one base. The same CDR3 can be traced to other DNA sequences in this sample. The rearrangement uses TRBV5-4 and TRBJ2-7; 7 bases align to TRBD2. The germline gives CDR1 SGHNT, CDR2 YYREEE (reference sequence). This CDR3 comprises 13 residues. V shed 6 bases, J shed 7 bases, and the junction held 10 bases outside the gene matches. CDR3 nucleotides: TGTGCCAGCACCGATGGGCTAGCGGCAGAGCAGTACTTC. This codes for CASTDGLAAEQYF.

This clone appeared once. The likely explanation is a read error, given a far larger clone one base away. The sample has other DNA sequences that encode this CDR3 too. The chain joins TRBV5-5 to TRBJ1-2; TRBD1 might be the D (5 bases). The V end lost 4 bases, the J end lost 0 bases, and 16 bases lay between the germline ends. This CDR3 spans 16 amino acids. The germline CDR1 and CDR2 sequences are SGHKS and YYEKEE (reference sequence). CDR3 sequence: CASSLRLGGANYGYTF. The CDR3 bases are TGTGCCAGCAGCCTGCGGTTGGGGGGAGCTAACTATGGCTACACCTTC.

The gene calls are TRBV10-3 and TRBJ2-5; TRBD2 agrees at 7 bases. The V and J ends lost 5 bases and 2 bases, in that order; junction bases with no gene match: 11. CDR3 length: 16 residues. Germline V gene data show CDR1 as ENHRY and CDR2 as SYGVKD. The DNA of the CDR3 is TGTGCCATCAGTTCGTCGGCGGGAGTGAAGCAAGAGACCCAGTACTTC. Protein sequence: CAISSSAGVKQETQYF.

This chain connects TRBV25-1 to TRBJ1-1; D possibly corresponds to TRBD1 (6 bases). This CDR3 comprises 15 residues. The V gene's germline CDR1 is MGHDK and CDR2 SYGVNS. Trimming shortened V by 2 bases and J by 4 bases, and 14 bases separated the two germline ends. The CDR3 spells CASSEGGQLGTEAFF. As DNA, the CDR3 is TGTGCCAGCAGTGAAGGGGGGCAGTTAGGCACTGAAGCTTTCTTT.

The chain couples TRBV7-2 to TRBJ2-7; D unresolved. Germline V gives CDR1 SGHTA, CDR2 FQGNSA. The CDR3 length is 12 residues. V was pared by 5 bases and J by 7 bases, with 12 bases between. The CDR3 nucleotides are TGTGCCAGCAGCCCAGGCACGAGGGAGCAGTACTTC. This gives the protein CASSPGTREQYF.

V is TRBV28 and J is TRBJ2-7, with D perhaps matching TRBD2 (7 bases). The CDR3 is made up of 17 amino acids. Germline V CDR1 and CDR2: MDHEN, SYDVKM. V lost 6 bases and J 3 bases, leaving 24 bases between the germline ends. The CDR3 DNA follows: TGTGCCAGCAGCATTAGCCCAGGGGCGGGAGCGGTCTACGAGCAGTACTTC. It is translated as CASSISPGAGAVYEQYF.

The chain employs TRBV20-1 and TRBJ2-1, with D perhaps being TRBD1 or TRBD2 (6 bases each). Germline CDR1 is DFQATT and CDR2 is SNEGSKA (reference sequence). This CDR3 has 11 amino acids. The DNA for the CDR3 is TGCTCAGCGGACTGGGGGGCTGAGCAGTTCTTC. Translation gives CSADWGAEQFF.

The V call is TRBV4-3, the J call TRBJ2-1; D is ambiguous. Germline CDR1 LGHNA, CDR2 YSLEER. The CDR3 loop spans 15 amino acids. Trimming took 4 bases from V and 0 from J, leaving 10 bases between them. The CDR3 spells CASSPYIFSYNEQFF. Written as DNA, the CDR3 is TGCGCCAGCAGCCCATACATCTTCTCCTACAATGAGCAGTTCTTC.

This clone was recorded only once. The CDR3 nucleotides are TGTGCCAGTAGTGCCGGCCGGGCAAGCGAGCAGTACTTC. Its protein product is CASSAGRASEQYF. The chain carries TRBV19 and TRBJ2-7; D is undetermined. From germline, CDR1 is LNHDA and CDR2 SQIVND (reference sequence). V was pared by 5 bases and J by 6 bases, with 14 bases between. The CDR3 covers 13 residues.

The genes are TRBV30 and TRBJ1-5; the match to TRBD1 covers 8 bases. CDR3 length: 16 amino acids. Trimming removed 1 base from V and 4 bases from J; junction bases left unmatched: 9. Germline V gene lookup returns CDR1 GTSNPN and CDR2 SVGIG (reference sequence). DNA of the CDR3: TGTGCCTGGAGTGGCAGGGGGCTGATAGGGAATCAGCCCCAGCATTTT. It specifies CAWSGRGLIGNQPQHF. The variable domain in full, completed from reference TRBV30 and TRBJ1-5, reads SQTIHQWPATLVQPVGSPLSLECTVEGTSNPNLYWYRQAAGRGLQLLFYSVGIGQISSEVPQNLSASRPQDRQFILSSKKLLLSDSGFYLCAWSGRGLIGNQPQHFGDGTRLSIL.

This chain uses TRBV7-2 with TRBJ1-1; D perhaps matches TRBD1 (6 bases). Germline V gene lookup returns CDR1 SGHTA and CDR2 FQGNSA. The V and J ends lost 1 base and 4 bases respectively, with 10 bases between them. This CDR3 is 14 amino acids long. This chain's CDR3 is CASSLGQVPTEAFF. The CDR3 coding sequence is TGTGCCAGCAGCTTAGGACAGGTACCCACTGAAGCTTTCTTT.

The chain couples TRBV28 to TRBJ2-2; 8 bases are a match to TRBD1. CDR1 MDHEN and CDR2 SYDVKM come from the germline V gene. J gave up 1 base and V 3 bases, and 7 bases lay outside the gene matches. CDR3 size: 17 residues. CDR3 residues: CASSFDRGFGNTGELFF. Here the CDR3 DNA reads TGTGCCAGCAGTTTCGACAGGGGATTTGGGAACACCGGGGAGCTGTTTTTT.

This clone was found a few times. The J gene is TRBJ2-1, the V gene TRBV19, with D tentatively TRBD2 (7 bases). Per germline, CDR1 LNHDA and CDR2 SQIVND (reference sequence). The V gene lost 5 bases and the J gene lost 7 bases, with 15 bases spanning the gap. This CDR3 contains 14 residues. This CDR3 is CASSPGGQSNEQFF. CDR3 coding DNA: TGTGCCAGTAGTCCGGGAGGACAGTCAAATGAGCAGTTCTTC.

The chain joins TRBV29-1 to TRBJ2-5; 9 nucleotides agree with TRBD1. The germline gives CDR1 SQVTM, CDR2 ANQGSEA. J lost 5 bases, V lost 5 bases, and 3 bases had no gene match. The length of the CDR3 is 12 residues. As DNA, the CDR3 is TGCAGCGTTACCGACAGGGGGGAGACCCAGTACTTC. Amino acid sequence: CSVTDRGETQYF.

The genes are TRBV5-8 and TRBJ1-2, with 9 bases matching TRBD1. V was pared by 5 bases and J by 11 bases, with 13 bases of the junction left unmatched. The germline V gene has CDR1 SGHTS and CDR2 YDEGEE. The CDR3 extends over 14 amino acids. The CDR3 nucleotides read TGTGCCAGCAGACCGGTCGGGGACAGGGTTCGTTACACCTTC. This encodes CASRPVGDRVRYTF.

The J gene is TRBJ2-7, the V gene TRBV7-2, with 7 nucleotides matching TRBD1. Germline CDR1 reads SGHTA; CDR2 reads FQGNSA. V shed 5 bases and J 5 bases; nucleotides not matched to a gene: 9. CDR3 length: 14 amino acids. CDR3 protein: CASSLYRGGHEQYF. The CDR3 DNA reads TGTGCCAGCAGCCTTTACAGGGGTGGCCACGAGCAGTACTTC.

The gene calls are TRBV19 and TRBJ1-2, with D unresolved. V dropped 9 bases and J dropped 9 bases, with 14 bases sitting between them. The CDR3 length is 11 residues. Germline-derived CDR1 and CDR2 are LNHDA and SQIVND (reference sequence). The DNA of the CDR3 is TGTGCCAGCGCGATTTATATGAGCTACACCTTC. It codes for CASAIYMSYTF.

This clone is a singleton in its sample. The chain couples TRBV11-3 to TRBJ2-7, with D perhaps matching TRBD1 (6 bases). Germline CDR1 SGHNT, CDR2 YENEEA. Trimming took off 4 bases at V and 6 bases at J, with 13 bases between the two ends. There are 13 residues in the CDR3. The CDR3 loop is CASSSSRGGEQYF. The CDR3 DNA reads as TGTGCCAGCAGCTCGAGCAGGGGTGGCGAGCAGTACTTC.

CDR3 DNA: TGTGCCAGCAGCCAAGAGTACACCCAAGAGACCCAGTACTTC. Encoded protein: CASSQEYTQETQYF. The chain combines TRBV14 with TRBJ2-5; D remains ambiguous. Germline-derived CDR1 and CDR2 are SGHDN and FVKESK. CDR3 length equals 14 residues. V was cut by 0 bases and J by 1 base, with 6 bases left in between.

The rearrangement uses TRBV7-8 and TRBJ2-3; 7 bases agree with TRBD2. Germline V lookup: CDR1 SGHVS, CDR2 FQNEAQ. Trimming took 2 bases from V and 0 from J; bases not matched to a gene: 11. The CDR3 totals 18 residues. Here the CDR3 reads CASSLPELALTSTDTQYF. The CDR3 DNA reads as TGTGCCAGCAGCTTACCGGAACTAGCGCTAACTAGCACAGATACGCAGTATTTT.